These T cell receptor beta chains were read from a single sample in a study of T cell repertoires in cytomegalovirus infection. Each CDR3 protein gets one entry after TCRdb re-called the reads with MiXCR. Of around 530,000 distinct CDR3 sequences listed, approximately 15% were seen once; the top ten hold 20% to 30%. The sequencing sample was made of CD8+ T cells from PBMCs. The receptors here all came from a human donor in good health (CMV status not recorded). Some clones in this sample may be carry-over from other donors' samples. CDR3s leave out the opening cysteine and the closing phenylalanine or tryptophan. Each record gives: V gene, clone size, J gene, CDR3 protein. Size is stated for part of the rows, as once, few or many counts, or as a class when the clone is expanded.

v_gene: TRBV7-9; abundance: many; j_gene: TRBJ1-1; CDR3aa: ASSPPGQGIENTEAF
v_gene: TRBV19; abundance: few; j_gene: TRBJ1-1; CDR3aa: ASSIGPEAF
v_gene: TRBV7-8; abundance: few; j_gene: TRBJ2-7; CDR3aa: ASSLGGFGLRLYEQY
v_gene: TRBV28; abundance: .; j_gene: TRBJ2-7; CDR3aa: ASSIDRGYEQY
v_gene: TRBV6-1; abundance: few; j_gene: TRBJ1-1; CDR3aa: ASSEWWITEAF
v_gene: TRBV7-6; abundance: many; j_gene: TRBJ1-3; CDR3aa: ASSTRQGRNTIY
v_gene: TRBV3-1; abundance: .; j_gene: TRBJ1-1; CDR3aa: ASSLRADAWGEAF
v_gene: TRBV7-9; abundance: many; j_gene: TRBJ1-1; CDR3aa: ASRTETSNTEAF
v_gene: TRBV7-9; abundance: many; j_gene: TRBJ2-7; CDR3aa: ASSDNREYEQY
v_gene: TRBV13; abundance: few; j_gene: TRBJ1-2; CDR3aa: ASSNGQLNYGYT
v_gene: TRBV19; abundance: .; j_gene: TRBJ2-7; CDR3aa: ASSISVNRGRSYSDEQY
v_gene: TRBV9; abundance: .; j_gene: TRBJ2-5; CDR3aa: ASSAQGGGETQY
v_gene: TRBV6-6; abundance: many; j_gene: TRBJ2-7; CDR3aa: ASSYLAGDEYEQY
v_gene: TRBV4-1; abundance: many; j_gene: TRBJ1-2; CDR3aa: ASSQVRTGEDYGYT
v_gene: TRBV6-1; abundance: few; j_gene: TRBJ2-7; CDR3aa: ASSYPSLAGDSYEQY
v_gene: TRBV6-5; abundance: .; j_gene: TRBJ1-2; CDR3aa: ASSYSGPGLYGYT
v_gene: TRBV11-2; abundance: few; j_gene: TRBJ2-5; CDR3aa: ASSSFLAGETQY
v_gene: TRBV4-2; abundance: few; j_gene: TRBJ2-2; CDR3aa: ASSPSGTENTGELF
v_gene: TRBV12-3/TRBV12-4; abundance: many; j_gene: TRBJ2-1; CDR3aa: ASSFSGRDEQF
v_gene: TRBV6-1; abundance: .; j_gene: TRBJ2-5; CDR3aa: ASSLGTSGGAGETQY
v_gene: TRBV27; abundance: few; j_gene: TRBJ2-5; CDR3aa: ASSSRKSGETQY
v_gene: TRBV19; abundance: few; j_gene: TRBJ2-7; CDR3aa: ASSIDGGMVNEQY
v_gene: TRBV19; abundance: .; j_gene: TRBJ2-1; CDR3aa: STGDSLAREFGEQF
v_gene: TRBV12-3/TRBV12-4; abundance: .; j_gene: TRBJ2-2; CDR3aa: ASSLAQWTGGTGELF
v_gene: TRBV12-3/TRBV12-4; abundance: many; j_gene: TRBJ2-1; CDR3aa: ASRATQDRAYNEQF
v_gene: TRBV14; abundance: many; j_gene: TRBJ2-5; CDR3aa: ASSPYRVGETQY
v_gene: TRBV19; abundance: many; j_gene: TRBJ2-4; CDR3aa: ASSKPRQDKNIQY
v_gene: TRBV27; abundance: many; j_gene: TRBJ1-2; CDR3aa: ASSSTGSYGYT
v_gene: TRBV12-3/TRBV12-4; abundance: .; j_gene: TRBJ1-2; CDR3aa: ASSNRGPNYGYT
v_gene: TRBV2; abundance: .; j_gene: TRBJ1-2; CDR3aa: ASRAGDYGYT
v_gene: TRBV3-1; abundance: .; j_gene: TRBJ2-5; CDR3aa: ASSMGFETSETQY
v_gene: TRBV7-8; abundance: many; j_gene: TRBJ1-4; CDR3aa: ASSFRDQKLF
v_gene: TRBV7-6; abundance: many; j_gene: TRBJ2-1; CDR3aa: ASSLRRTSGRGSEQF
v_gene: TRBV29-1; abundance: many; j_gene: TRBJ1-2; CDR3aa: SGWTGGNYGYT
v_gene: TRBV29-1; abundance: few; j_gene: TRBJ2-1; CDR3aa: SGVRDEQF
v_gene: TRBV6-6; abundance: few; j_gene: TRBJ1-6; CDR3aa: ASSWGTGGFNSPLH
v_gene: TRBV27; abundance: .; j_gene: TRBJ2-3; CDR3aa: ASSPAPSTDTQY
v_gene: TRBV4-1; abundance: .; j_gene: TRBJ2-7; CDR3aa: ASSQEGEGEQY
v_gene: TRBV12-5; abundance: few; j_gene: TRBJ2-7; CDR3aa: ASGGKGFPGEQY
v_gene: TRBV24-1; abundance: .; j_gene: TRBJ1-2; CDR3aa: ATATSSYGYT
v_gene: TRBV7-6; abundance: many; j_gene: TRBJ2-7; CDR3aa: ASSLSPRAAKNEQY
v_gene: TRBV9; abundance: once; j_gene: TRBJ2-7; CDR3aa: ASSPGHREQY
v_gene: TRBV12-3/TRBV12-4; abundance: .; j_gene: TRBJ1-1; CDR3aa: ASRQAGPAGAF
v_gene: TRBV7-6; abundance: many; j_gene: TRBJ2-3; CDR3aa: ASSAVAGRSTDTQY
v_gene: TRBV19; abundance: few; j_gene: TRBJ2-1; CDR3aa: ASSIGLAVYNEQF